The entry that follows covers one T cell receptor (beta chain) sequence. Antigen: not known. The sample originates from a study of T-cell reconstitution after alpha-beta-depleted transplantation in children. General study points: Counts and diversity of T cells one year after transplant came mostly from newly produced T cells. As was reported, about two months after transplant, alpha-beta T cells came from several hundred expanded graft clones. The study traced high day-60 TCRbeta diversity in some patients to surviving recipient T cells and thymic progenitors.

During its preparation, the TCRbeta library received unique molecular identifiers. MiXCR was run by TCRdb on the PCR reads, yielding one entry per CDR3 protein. The repertoire includes around 370,000 distinct CDR3 sequences, under 20% of them detected once, and around two fifths sits in the top ten. The receptor was derived from a male patient aged 2-15 years who had a stem cell transplant for acute lymphoblastic leukemia, so the T cells may come from the graft donor. The sequencing here drew on PBMCs, mostly from graft donor cells, taken 360 days after TCRalphabeta/CD19-depleted stem cell transplant.

The CDR3 bases are TGTGCCAGCAGAAAGCTTAGCGGGCCTCGGGTTGATACGCAGTATTTT. Amino acid sequence: CASRKLSGPRVDTQYF. This chain links TRBV28 with TRBJ2-3, with 7 nucleotides matching TRBD2. The CDR3 totals 16 residues. Germline assignment: CDR1 MDHEN and CDR2 SYDVKM. With V trimmed by 6 bases and J by 6 bases, 15 bases remained unmatched.